This entry describes one TCR beta chain. Its antigen is unidentified. The data are from a study of long-term antiretroviral therapy in people with HIV. Study conclusions and caveats: Controls showed broader CDR3 length ranges than did the HIV repertoires. Diversity went up after ART and still fell short of transplant donor controls. Whichever time point was examined, clones expanded before ART dominated the repertoire.

The CDR3 runs to 13 residues. Trimming left V 3 bases short and J 8 bases short, with 13 bases between. CDR1 LGHNA and CDR2 YSLEER come from the germline V gene. It was version v3.0 of the immunoSEQ assay that was run at survey level. The table came from immunoSEQ multiplex PCR; TCRdb's copy has only in-frame clones and leaves some out. Of 30,000 to 45,000 clones detected, about 80% appear once; the ten largest clones hold around 5.5%. There was at least one pre-ART PBMC sample for each donor, plus at least two post-ART PBMC samples. This TCR was recovered from a man aged 25 to 40 with HIV. The sequences come from unsorted PBMCs, collected 3.4 years after starting antiretroviral therapy. The rearrangement links TRBV4-3 to TRBJ1-2; D is unresolved. CDR3 protein: CASSHDYDGGYTF. The DNA of the CDR3 is TGCGCCAGCAGCCATGACTACGACGGGGGCTACACCTTC.